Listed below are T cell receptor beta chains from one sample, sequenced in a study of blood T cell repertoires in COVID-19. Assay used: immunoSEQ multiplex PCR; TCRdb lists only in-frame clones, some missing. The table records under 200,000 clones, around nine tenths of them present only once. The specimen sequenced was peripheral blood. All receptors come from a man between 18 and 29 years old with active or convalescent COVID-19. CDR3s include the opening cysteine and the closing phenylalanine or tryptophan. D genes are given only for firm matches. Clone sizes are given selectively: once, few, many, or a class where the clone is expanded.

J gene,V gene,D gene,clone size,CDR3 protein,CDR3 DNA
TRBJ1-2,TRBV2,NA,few,CASSDWGQNYGYTF,TGTGCCAGCAGTGATTGGGGGCAGAACTATGGCTACACCTTC
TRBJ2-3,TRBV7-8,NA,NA,CASSTNRVTDTQYF,TGTGCCAGCAGCACTAACAGGGTAACAGATACGCAGTATTTT
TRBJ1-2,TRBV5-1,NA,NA,CASREPRGGYTF,TGCGCCAGCAGAGAACCTAGGGGAGGCTACACCTTC
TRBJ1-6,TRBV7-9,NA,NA,CASTPQGRNSPLHF,TGTGCCAGCACCCCTCAGGGTCGAAATTCACCCCTCCACTTT
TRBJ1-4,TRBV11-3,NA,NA,CASSAIEGTTNEKLFF,TGTGCCAGCAGCGCCATCGAGGGCACAACTAATGAAAAACTGTTTTTT
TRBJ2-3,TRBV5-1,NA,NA,CASSLPGLASFTDTQYF,TGCGCCAGCAGCTTGCCCGGGCTAGCGTCGTTCACAGATACGCAGTATTTT
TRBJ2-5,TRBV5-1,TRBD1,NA,CASSRGGQGSPETQYF,TGCGCCAGCAGCCGAGGGGGACAGGGGTCCCCAGAGACCCAGTACTTC
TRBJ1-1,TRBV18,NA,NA,CASSVRRVAEAFF,TGTGCCAGCTCAGTCCGGCGGGTTGCTGAAGCTTTCTTT
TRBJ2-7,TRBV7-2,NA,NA,CASSLGELRYEQYF,TGTGCCAGCAGCTTAGGGGAGTTACGTTACGAGCAGTACTTC
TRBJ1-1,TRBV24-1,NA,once,CATSDLGLSRTFF,TGTGCCACCAGTGATTTGGGGCTTTCAAGAACTTTCTTT
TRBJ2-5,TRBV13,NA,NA,CASSPGGGRARETQYF,TGTGCCAGCAGCCCAGGGGGCGGGAGAGCCCGGGAGACCCAGTACTTC
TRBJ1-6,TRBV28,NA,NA,CASSQQGLPVTLHF,TGTGCCAGCAGTCAACAGGGCCTTCCAGTCACCCTCCACTTT
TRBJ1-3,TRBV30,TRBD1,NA,CASQGDSGNTIYF,TGTGCCTCACAGGGGGATTCTGGAAACACCATATATTTT
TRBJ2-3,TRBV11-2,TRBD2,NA,CASSFFRTSGGGSGQYF,TGTGCCAGCAGTTTTTTCCGGACTAGCGGGGGGGGTTCTGGGCAGTATTTT
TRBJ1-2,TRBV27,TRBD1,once,CASSFGQGGYGYTF,TGTGCCAGCAGCTTCGGACAGGGAGGCTATGGCTACACCTTC
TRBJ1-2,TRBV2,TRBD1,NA,CASRRQGDGYTF,TGTGCCAGCAGACGACAGGGGGACGGCTACACCTTC
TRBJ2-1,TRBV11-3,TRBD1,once,CASSPRTGWTYNEQFF,TGTGCCAGCAGCCCTCGGACAGGGTGGACCTACAATGAGCAGTTCTTC
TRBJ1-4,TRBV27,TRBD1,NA,CASTSLGQGVNEKLFF,TGTGCCAGCACATCCCTCGGACAGGGGGTTAATGAAAAACTGTTTTTT
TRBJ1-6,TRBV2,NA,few,CASSEAPWASPLHF,TGTGCCAGCAGTGAAGCGCCTTGGGCTTCACCCCTCCACTTT
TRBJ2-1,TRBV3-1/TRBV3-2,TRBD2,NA,CASSVWASGYNEQFF,TGTGCCAGCAGTGTGTGGGCTAGCGGTTACAATGAGCAGTTCTTC
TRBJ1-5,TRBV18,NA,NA,CASSLQGPNQPQHF,TGTGCCAGCTCACTACAGGGCCCCAATCAGCCCCAGCATTTT
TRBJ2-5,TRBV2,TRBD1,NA,CASTRGSTGDPQETQYF,TGTGCCAGCACTCGCGGCTCGACAGGGGACCCGCAAGAGACCCAGTACTTC
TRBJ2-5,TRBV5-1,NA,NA,CASSPVTAGVLFLEETQYF,TGCGCCAGCAGCCCGGTTACGGCAGGGGTCTTGTTTTTAGAAGAGACCCAGTACTTC
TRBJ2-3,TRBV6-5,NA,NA,CASRQAGGTDTQYF,TGTGCCAGCAGGCAAGCGGGTGGCACAGATACGCAGTATTTT
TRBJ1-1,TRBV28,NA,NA,CASSERGGWNTEAFF,TGTGCCAGCAGTGAAAGAGGGGGTTGGAACACTGAAGCTTTCTTT
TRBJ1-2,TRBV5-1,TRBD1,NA,CASSPDRGGYTF,TGCGCCAGCAGCCCCGACAGGGGAGGCTACACCTTC
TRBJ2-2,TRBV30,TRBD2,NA,CAWSVRPSGVRGTGELFF,TGTGCCTGGAGTGTTAGGCCTAGCGGAGTTAGAGGGACCGGGGAGCTGTTTTTT
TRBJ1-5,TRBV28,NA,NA,CASSLFVTGNQPQHF,TGTGCCAGCAGTTTATTTGTGACTGGCAATCAGCCCCAGCATTTT
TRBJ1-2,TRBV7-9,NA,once,CASSPSGGGYGYTF,TGTGCCAGCAGCCCTAGCGGAGGGGGGTATGGCTACACCTTC
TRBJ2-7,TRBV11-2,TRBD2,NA,CASSPTAAGELVQYF,TGTGCCAGCAGCCCCACGGCAGCGGGAGAATTAGTGCAGTACTTC
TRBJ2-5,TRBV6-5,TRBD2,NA,CASSYQAGGPKETQYF,TGTGCCAGCAGTTACCAAGCGGGAGGGCCCAAGGAGACCCAGTACTTC
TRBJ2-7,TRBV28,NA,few,CASHGGYEQYF,TGTGCCAGCCACGGGGGCTACGAGCAGTACTTC
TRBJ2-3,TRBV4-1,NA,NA,CASRTGQSTDTQYF,TGCGCCAGCCGTACCGGACAGTCCACAGATACGCAGTATTTT